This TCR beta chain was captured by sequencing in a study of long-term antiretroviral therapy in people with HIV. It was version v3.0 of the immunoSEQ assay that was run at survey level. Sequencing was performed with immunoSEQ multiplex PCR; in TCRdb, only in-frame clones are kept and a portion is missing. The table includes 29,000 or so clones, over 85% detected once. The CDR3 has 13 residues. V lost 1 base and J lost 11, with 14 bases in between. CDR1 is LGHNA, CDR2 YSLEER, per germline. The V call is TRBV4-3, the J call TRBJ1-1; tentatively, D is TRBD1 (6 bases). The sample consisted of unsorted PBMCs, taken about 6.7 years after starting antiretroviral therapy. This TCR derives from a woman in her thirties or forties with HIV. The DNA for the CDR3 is TGCGCCAGCAGCCAAGCGGACAGACCGCCGGCTTTCTTT. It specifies CASSQADRPPAFF.